The T cell receptor (beta chain) described here comes from a study of CD8+ T cells in alopecia areata. On the study more broadly: Each day, treated patients took oral tofacitinib twice, at 5 to 10 mg per dose. Study-wide results and caveats: Lesional scalp displayed greater clonality than normal scalp, most notably in alopecia totalis/universalis. Scalp sample sequencing also detects resident alphabeta T cells of normal skin.

Alopecia areata patients gave lesional scalp punch biopsies and peripheral blood samples. cDNA prepared by RNA extraction and subsequent reverse transcription served as the template for sequencing. TCRdb's table, derived via immunoSEQ multiplex PCR, lists solely in-frame clones and lacks some. The table records almost 250,000 clones, 67% of them present only once. Worth noting for this clone: Its specificity is unknown.

Sequenced material: CD4+ T cells sorted from blood, taken at week 0. This TCR derives from a human donor with alopecia areata.

The CDR3 sequence is CASSLGYAAEAFF. The CDR3 DNA follows: TGTGCCAGCAGCTTAGGTTACGCGGCTGAAGCTTTCTTT. The chain couples TRBV7-2 to TRBJ1-1; D is ambiguous. Trimming took 1 base from V and 6 from J, leaving 9 bases between them. There are 13 residues in the CDR3. Germline V CDR1 and CDR2: SGHTA, FQGNSA.